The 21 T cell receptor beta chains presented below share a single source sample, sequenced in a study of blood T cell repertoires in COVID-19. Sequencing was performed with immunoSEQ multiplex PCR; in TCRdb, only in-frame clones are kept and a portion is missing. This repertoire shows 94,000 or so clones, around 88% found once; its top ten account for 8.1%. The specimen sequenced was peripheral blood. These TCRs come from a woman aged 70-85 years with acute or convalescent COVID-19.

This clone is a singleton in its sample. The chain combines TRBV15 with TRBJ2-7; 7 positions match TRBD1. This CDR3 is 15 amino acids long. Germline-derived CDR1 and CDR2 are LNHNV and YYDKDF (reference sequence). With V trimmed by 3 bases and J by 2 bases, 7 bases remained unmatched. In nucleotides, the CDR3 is TGTGCCACCAGCAGGGGGACAGATTCCACCTACGAGCAGTACTTC. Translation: CATSRGTDSTYEQYF.

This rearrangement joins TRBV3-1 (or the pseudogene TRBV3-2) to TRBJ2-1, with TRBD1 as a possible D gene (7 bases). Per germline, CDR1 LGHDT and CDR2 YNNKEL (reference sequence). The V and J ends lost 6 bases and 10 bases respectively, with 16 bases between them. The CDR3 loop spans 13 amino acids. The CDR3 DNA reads TGTGCCAGCAGTCAGGGGGGAGCCCTCGAGCAGTTCTTC. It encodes CASSQGGALEQFF.

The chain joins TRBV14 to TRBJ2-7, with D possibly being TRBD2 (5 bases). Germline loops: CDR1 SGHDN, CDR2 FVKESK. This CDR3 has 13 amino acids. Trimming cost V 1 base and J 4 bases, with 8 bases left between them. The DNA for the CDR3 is TGTGCCAGCAGCCAAGGACGGGGATACGAGCAGTACTTC. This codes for CASSQGRGYEQYF. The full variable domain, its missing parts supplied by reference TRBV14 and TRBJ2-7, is EAGVTQFPSHSVIEKGQTVTLRCDPISGHDNLYWYRRVMGKEIKFLLHFVKESKQDESGMPNNRFLAERTGGTYSTLKVQPAELEDSGVYFCASSQGRGYEQYFGPGTRLTVT.

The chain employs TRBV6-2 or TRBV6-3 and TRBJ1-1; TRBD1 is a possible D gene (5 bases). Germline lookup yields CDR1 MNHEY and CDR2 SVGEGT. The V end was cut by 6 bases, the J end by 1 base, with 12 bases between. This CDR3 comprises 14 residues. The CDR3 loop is CASSLKGQNTEAFF. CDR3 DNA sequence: TGTGCCAGCAGCCTCAAAGGACAGAACACTGAAGCTTTCTTT.

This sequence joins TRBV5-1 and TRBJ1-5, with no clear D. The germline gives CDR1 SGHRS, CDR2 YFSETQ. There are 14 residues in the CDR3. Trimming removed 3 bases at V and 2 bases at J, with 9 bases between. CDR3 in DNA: TGCGCCAGCAGCTCCGGGGAACGCAATCAGCCCCAGCATTTT. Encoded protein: CASSSGERNQPQHF.

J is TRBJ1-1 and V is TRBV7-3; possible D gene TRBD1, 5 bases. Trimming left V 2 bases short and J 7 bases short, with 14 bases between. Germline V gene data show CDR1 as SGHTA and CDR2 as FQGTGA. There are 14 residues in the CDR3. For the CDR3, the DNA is TGTGCCAGCAGCTTATCCAGGGATTCTGGTGAAGCTTTCTTT. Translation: CASSLSRDSGEAFF.

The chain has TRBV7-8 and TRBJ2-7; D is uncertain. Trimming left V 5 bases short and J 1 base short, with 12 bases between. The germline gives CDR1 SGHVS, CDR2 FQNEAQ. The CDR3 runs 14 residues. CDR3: CASSPQMESYEQYF. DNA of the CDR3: TGTGCCAGCAGCCCCCAGATGGAGTCCTACGAGCAGTACTTC.

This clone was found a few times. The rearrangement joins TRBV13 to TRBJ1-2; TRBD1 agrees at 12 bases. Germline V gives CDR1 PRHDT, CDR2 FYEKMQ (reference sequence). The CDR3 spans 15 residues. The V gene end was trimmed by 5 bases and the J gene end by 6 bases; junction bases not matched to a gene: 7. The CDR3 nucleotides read TGTGCCAGCAGCCCCCGGGACAGGGGGCTTAATGGCTACACCTTC. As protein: CASSPRDRGLNGYTF.

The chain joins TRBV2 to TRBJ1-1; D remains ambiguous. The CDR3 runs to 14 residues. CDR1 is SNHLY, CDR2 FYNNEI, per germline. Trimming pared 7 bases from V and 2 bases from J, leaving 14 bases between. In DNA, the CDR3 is TGTGCCAGCATGGAGGACGAAGGAAACACTGAAGCTTTCTTT. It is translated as CASMEDEGNTEAFF.

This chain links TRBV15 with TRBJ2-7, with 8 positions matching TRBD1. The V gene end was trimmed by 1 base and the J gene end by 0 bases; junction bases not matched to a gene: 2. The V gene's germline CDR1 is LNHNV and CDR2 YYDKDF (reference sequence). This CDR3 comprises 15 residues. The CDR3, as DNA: TGTGCCACCAGCAGAGGGACAGGGAACTCCTACGAGCAGTACTTC. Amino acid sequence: CATSRGTGNSYEQYF.

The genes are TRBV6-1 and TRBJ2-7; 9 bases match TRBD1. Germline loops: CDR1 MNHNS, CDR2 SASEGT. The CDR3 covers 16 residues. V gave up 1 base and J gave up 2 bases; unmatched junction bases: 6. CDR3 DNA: TGTGCCAGCAGTGAAGGGGGGACAGGGTACCCCTACGAGCAGTACTTC. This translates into CASSEGGTGYPYEQYF.

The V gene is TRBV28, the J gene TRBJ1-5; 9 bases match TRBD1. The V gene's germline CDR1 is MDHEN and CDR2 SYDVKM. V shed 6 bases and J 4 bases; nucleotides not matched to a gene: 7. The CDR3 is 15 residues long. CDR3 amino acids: CASRLGTGRNQPQHF. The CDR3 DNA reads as TGTGCCAGCAGGTTAGGGACAGGGCGAAATCAGCCCCAGCATTTT.

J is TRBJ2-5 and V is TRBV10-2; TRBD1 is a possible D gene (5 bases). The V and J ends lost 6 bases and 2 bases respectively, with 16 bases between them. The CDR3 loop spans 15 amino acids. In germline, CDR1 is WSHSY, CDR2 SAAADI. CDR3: CASSRVSRGQETQYF. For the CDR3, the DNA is TGCGCCAGCAGCAGGGTGTCTAGGGGACAAGAGACCCAGTACTTC.

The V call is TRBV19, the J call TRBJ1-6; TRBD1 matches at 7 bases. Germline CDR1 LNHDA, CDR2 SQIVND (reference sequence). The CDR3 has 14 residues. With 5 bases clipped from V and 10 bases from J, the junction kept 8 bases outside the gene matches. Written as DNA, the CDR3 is TGTGCCAGTAGTCGGGCAGGGGGTGAATCACCCCTCCACTTT. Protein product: CASSRAGGESPLHF.

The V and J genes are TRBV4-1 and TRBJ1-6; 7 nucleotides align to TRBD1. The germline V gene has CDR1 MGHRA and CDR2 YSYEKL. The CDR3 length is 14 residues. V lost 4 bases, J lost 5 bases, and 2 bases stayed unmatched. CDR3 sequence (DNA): TGCGCCAGCAGCCGGGACAGTAATAATTCACCCCTCCACTTT. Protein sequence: CASSRDSNNSPLHF.

The CDR3 loop reads CASSLGRGATNEKLFF. In DNA, the CDR3 is TGTGCCAGCAGTTTGGGCAGGGGGGCAACTAATGAAAAACTGTTTTTT. The genes are TRBV6-5 and TRBJ1-4; TRBD1 matches 7 bases. The CDR3 consists of 16 residues. Germline CDR1 reads MNHEY; CDR2 reads SVGAGI. The V segment lost 4 bases and the J segment 0 bases; nucleotides outside the gene matches: 5.

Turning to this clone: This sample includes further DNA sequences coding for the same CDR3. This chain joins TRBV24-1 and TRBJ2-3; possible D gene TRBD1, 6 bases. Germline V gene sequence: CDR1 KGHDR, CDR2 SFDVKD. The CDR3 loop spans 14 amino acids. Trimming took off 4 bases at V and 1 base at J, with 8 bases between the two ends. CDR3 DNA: TGTGCCACCAGTGACCCAGGGGGCACAGATACGCAGTATTTT. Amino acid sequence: CATSDPGGTDTQYF.

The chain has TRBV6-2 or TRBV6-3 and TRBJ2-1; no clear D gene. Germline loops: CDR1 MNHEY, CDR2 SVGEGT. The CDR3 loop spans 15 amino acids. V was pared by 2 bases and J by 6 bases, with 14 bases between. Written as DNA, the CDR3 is TGTGCCAGCAGTTACGGGCTCGAAATTGTCAATGAGCAGTTCTTC. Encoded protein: CASSYGLEIVNEQFF.

This CDR3 reads CASSIGQGVVGYTF. For the CDR3, the DNA is TGTGCCAGCAGTATTGGACAGGGGGTGGTCGGCTACACCTTC. The rearrangement links TRBV6-5 to TRBJ1-2; 10 nucleotides match TRBD1. Germline loops: CDR1 MNHEY, CDR2 SVGAGI. Trimming took 5 bases from V and 8 from J; bases not matched to a gene: 8. The CDR3 contains 14 residues.

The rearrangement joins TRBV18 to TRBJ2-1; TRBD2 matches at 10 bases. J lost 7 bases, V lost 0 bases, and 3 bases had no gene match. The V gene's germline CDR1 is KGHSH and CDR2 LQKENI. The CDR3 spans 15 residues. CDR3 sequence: CASSPPAAGGNEQFF. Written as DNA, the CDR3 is TGTGCCAGCTCACCACCGGCAGCGGGGGGGAATGAGCAGTTCTTC.

Here the CDR3 reads CASSVGTSGSGGTQYF. The CDR3 DNA reads as TGTGCCAGCAGCGTCGGGACTAGCGGGAGCGGGGGTACGCAGTATTTT. The rearrangement uses TRBV9 and TRBJ2-3; 14 positions agree with TRBD2. This CDR3 is 16 amino acids long. J lost 8 bases, V lost 2 bases, and 7 bases had no gene match. Germline CDR1 is SGDLS and CDR2 is YYNGEE.